Listed here is a single T cell receptor beta chain. Its antigen remains unidentified. Qualities for individual bases were not recorded, and no much larger clone is one base off. This entry comes from a study of regulatory T cells (dated 2018 in TCRdb). About the full investigation: The study compared T-cell receptor beta repertoires of sorted regulatory, conventional CD4+ and CD8+ T cells between CD3G-deficient patients and healthy controls.

Every CD3G-deficient patient showed evidence of autoimmunity, and the autoimmunity was more severe in two of the patients. At testing, patients were between 2 and 39 years old and showed lower naive and higher memory CD4+ and CD8+ T-cell proportions. CD4+ cells were FACS-sorted into CD25-high CD127-low regulatory T cells and CD25-low CD127-high conventional CD4+ T cells. Five or six individuals with CD3G deficiency made up the patient group. An international network of physicians spanning the United States, Europe and Asia provided the patient samples and clinical data. Ficoll density separation was used to isolate peripheral blood mononuclear cells. In the multiplex PCR, 52 forward TRBV primers and 13 reverse TRBJ primers were used, and assay-based and computational corrections were applied for amplification bias. Rearranged TRB loci were amplified from genomic DNA by multiplex PCR within the immunoSEQ assay. An Illumina HiSeq platform was used to sequence the TRB amplicons. The paper's processing steps were these. Raw sequences were error-filtered and aligned to reference gene sequences by custom algorithms and were subsequently analyzed with the immunoSEQ online tools. Frequencies of productive and nonproductive TRB rearrangements were assessed among unique sequences as well as among total sequences. Assessment of potential self-reactivity relied on the hydrophobicity of positions 6 and 7 in the TRB CDR3, along with their amino acid composition. Prism software was used to run t tests, Mann-Whitney tests or two-way ANOVA for comparisons between groups. TCRdb took over this immuneACCESS table, retaining in-frame rearrangements with V and J assigned. Such tables are incomplete; in checked studies, under half of the missing clones stem from an unresolved V gene, and the remainder is unexplained. V, J and clone size derive from that table, while D and trimming were established from the DNA sequence. In all, the sample holds roughly 32,000 clones, and around nine tenths of those were seen once. Of the sample, about 2.4% is held by the ten largest clones.

General conclusions and limits of the study: Conventional CD4+ T cells from CD3G-deficient patients were enriched for hydrophobic residues at CDR3 positions 6 and 7, suggesting more self-reactive specificities. In patients, repertoires had restricted unique TRB V-J pairs and skewed V and J gene usage, with regulatory T cells showing the most marked changes.

The CDR3 goes from the cysteine to the phenylalanine over 14 residues. Only CDR3 DNA remains: 42 bases, in frame from the first base. The germline V gene yields SGHAT for CDR1 and FQNNGV for CDR2. The trim is 5 bases for V and 1 base for J, with a gap of 11 bases between the germline ends. The clonotype originates from a person under 35 with CD3G deficiency. This receptor chain uses TRBV11-2 and TRBJ1-1; the D gene is not confidently resolved. Sequenced: conventional CD4+ T cells sorted from blood. The DNA is TGTGCCAGCAGCCCGGGCCAAGGGAACACTGAAGCTTTCTTT. Translation gives CASSPGQGNTEAFF. Supplemented by the reference TRBV11-2 and TRBJ1-1 proteins around the CDR3, the complete variable domain is EAGVAQSPRYKIIEKRQSVAFWCNPISGHATLYWYQQILGQGPKLLIQFQNNGVVDDSQLPKDRFSAERLKGVDSTLKIQPAKLEDSAVYLCASSPGQGNTEAFFGQGTRLTVV.